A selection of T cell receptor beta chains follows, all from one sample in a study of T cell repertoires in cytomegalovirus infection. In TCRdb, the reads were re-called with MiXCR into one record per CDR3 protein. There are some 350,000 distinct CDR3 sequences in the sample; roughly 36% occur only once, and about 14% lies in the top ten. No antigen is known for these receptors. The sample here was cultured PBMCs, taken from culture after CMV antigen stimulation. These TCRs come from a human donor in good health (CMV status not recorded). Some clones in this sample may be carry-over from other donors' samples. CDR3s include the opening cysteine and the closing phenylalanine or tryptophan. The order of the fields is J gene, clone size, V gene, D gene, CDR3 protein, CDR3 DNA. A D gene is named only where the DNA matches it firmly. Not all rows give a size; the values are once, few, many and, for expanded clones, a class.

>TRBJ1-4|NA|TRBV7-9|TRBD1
CASSPRGPGEKLFF
TGTGCCAGCAGCCCCAGGGGGCCGGGGGAAAAACTGTTTTTT
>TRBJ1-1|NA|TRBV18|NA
CASSRTAQGEAFF
TGTGCCAGCTCACGGACAGCTCAGGGTGAAGCTTTCTTT
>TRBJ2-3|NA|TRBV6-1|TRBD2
CASRLIAGGTDTQYF
TGTGCCAGCAGACTAATAGCGGGAGGCACAGATACGCAGTATTTT
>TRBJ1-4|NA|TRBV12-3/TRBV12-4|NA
CASSFSGASNEKLFF
TGTGCCAGCAGTTTCTCGGGGGCTTCTAATGAAAAACTGTTTTTT
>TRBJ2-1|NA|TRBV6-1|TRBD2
CASSGTSVPSSEQFF
TGTGCCAGCAGTGGTACTAGCGTCCCTTCCTCAGAGCAGTTCTTC
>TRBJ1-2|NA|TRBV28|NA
CASKFSDGENHTF
TGTGCCAGCAAGTTCTCGGACGGGGAAAACCACACCTTC
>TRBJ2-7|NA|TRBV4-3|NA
CASSQEAGEGYEQYF
TGCGCCAGCAGCCAAGAAGCAGGGGAGGGCTACGAGCAGTACTTC
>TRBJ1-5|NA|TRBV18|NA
CASSPEVGQPQHF
TGTGCCAGCTCACCTGAGGTGGGACAGCCCCAGCATTTT
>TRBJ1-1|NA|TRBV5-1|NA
CASSSGKMNTEAFF
TGCGCCAGCAGCTCCGGGAAGATGAACACTGAAGCTTTCTTT
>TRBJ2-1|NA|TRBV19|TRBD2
CASTQGEGYNEQFF
TGTGCCAGTACCCAAGGGGAGGGGTACAATGAGCAGTTCTTC
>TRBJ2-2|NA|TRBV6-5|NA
CASSYGGGELFF
TGTGCCAGCAGTTATGGGGGCGGGGAGCTGTTTTTT
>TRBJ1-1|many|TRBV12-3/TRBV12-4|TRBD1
CASSPDRANTEAFF
TGTGCCAGCAGCCCGGACAGGGCTAACACTGAAGCTTTCTTT
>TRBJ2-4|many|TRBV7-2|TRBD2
CASSLLAGGVGIQYF
TGTGCCAGCAGCTTACTAGCGGGAGGCGTAGGGATTCAGTACTTC
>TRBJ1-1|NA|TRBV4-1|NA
CASSQDRVWTEAFF
TGCGCCAGCAGCCAAGACAGGGTGTGGACTGAAGCTTTCTTT
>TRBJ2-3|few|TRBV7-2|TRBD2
CASSLGTSRNTQYF
TGTGCCAGCAGCCTAGGGACTAGCCGAAATACGCAGTATTTT
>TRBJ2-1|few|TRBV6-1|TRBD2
CARLPGTSSGRAVSYNEQFF
TGTGCCAGGCTCCCAGGGACTTCTAGCGGGAGGGCCGTCTCCTACAATGAGCAGTTCTTC
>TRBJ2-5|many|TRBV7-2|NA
CASRREGETQYF
TGTGCCAGCAGACGAGAGGGAGAGACCCAGTACTTC
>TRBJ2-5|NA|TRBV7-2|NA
CASSLDREKETQYF
TGTGCCAGCAGCTTAGACAGGGAGAAAGAGACCCAGTACTTC
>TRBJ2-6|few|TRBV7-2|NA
CASSSGTLMEGANVLTF
TGTGCCAGCAGCTCCGGGACACTTATGGAGGGGGCCAACGTCCTGACTTTC
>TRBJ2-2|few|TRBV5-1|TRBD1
CASTDREVYTGELFF
TGCGCCAGCACGGACAGGGAGGTCTACACCGGGGAGCTGTTTTTT
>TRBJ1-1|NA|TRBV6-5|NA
CASSYSHHSLQNTEAFF
TGTGCCAGCAGTTACTCACACCACAGTTTGCAGAACACTGAAGCTTTCTTT
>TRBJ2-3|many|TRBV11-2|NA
CASSYLKLARTDTQYF
TGTGCCAGCAGCTACCTTAAGTTGGCCCGCACAGATACGCAGTATTTT
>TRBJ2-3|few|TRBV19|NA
CASKLLANTDTQYF
TGTGCCAGTAAATTGCTAGCGAACACAGATACGCAGTATTTT
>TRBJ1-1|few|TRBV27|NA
CASSTTSGGAFF
TGTGCCAGCAGTACAACCTCAGGTGGGGCTTTCTTT
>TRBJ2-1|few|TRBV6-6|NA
CASTQGLYSYNEQFF
TGTGCCAGCACCCAAGGCCTTTACTCCTACAATGAGCAGTTCTTC
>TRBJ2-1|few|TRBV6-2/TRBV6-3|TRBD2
CASSLRASGRAHEQFF
TGTGCCAGCAGCCTCCGGGCTAGCGGGAGGGCCCATGAGCAGTTCTTC
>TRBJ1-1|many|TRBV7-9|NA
CASSFTGFTEAFF
TGTGCCAGCAGCTTTACAGGGTTCACTGAAGCTTTCTTT
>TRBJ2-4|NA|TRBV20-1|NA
CSARDYGPGPAKNIQYF
TGCAGTGCTAGAGATTACGGGCCGGGACCAGCCAAAAACATTCAGTACTTC
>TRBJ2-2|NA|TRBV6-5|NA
CASSRTGTPGTGELFF
TGTGCCAGCAGCCGCACCGGGACCCCGGGAACCGGGGAGCTGTTTTTT
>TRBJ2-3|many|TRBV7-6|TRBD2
CASSVTAGGVSDTQYF
TGTGCCAGCAGCGTAACAGCGGGAGGAGTATCAGATACGCAGTATTTT
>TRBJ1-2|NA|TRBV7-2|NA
CASSPWREGGYTF
TGTGCCAGCAGCCCATGGAGGGAGGGAGGCTACACCTTC
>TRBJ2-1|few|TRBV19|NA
CASSIAPSPPYNEQFF
TGTGCCAGTAGTATCGCTCCCAGCCCACCCTACAATGAGCAGTTCTTC
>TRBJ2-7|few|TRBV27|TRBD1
CASSWTGAYEQYF
TGTGCCAGCAGTTGGACAGGGGCTTACGAGCAGTACTTC